Sequencing of this T cell receptor beta chain was carried out in a study of T cells after yellow fever vaccination. Overall study context: The SMART-Seq v4 Ultra Low Input method served to prepare the low-cell-number fractions. Study results and caveats: The booster response re-showed most primary clones: approximately 95% CD4, around 87% CD8.

J gave up 4 bases and V 1 base, and 21 bases lay outside the gene matches. Germline CDR1 and CDR2: SGDLS and YYNGEE. CDR3 length: 20 residues. It was through 5'RACE template switching that TCR cDNA was made, with a universal primer site and UMIs added. TCRdb re-called the 5' RACE reads through MiXCR, storing one row per CDR3 protein. The sample lists 170,000 or so distinct CDR3 sequences; roughly a tenth were seen once. For this clonotype: What it recognizes is unknown.

The chain couples TRBV9 to TRBJ2-5; 8 bases map to TRBD2. This clonotype was obtained from a man aged 18 to 29 who received the YFV17D yellow fever vaccine. Sequenced material: CD8+ T cells sorted from PBMCs, taken 45 days after the yellow fever booster vaccination. CDR3 residues: CASSVSSEIREGSSGETQYF. DNA for the CDR3: TGTGCCAGCAGCGTATCGTCTGAGATCCGGGAGGGCTCGTCCGGAGAGACCCAGTACTTC.